A selection of T cell receptor beta chains follows, all from one sample in a study of OX40 agonist ivuxolimab in advanced cancers. TCRdb's copy holds only in-frame clones and misses some; the assay was immunoSEQ multiplex PCR. This table holds over 70,000 clones, roughly three quarters found once. The source material was CD4+ or CD8+ T cells sorted from blood, sampled in a trial of the OX40 agonist ivuxolimab. Receptors were obtained from an adult with an advanced solid tumor such as melanoma, head and neck, liver or kidney cancer. CDR3s include the opening cysteine and the closing phenylalanine or tryptophan. A D gene is named only where the DNA matches it firmly. Some rows have no size entry. The others give once, few or many, or a class for an expanded clone.

>NA|NA|TRBV4-3|TRBJ2-2
TGCGCCAGCAGCCGAGGCCCCGGGGGCACCGGGGAGCTGTTTTTT
CASSRGPGGTGELFF
>NA|NA|TRBV6-1|TRBJ2-7
TGTGCCAGCAGTGCGGCCCCTGGAGGGAGTGGGGCCTACGAGCAGTACTTC
CASSAAPGGSGAYEQYF
>TRBD1|few|TRBV5-6|TRBJ1-3
TGTGCCAGCAGCTTAGGGACAGGGGCTGGAAACACCATATATTTT
CASSLGTGAGNTIYF
>TRBD2|NA|TRBV2|TRBJ2-5
TGTGCCAGCAGGAGGGGAACTAGCGGGAGGGCCGGGGAGACCCAGTACTTC
CASRRGTSGRAGETQYF
>NA|NA|TRBV5-1|TRBJ2-7
TGCGCCAGCAGCTTACGACAGGCCGGCGAGCAGTACTTC
CASSLRQAGEQYF
>NA|NA|TRBV4-2|TRBJ2-1
TGTGCCAGCAGCACCCAAAAAGGGGGAAATTACAATGAGCAGTTCTTC
CASSTQKGGNYNEQFF
>NA|few|TRBV6-1|TRBJ1-1
TGTGCCAGCACCCAGCTCGGGAGGGCCAACACTGAAGCTTTCTTT
CASTQLGRANTEAFF
>TRBD1|NA|TRBV2|TRBJ2-7
TGTGCCAGCACAAGACAGGGGGCTTGGGAGCAGTACTTC
CASTRQGAWEQYF
>TRBD1|NA|TRBV7-9|TRBJ2-7
TGTGCCAGCAGCCCAATAGACAGGGGGCTCTCCTACGAGCAGTACTTC
CASSPIDRGLSYEQYF
>NA|NA|TRBV5-1|TRBJ2-3
TGCGCCAGCAGCTTGGAGTTTCCTGGCACAGATACGCAGTATTTT
CASSLEFPGTDTQYF
>TRBD2|once|TRBV7-3|TRBJ2-2
TGTGCCAGCAGCTTAACTGGGACTAAGGGCGGGGAGCTGTTTTTT
CASSLTGTKGGELFF
>TRBD2|few|TRBV11-1|TRBJ2-3
TGTGCCAGCAGCCACTCCGGGACTAGCGGGAGCAGGAGCACAGATACGCAGTATTTT
CASSHSGTSGSRSTDTQYF
>NA|NA|TRBV9|TRBJ1-4
TGTGCCAGCAGCGTAGGGGGAACTAATGAAAAACTGTTTTTT
CASSVGGTNEKLFF
>TRBD1|NA|TRBV5-1|TRBJ1-4
TGCGCCAGCAGCTTGGCCACAGGGGCCAATGAAAAACTGTTTTTT
CASSLATGANEKLFF
>TRBD2|NA|TRBV19|TRBJ2-5
TGTGCCACCGGGAGGAATTTTGGGGGGACCCAGTACTTC
CATGRNFGGTQYF
>NA|NA|TRBV19|TRBJ2-7
TGTGCCAGTAGTAAGCTGGGGGCGCGGGACGAGCAGTACTTC
CASSKLGARDEQYF
>NA|NA|TRBV5-6|TRBJ2-7
TGTGCCAGCTCCGGGCGGACCGCACCCTACGAGCAGTACTTC
CASSGRTAPYEQYF
>TRBD2|few|TRBV18|TRBJ2-1
TGTGCCAGCTCACCTCGGGAGGGTGAGCAGTTCTTC
CASSPREGEQFF
>NA|NA|TRBV5-1|TRBJ1-1
TGCGCCAGCAGCTTGGTTGTGGGGAACACTGAAGCTTTCTTT
CASSLVVGNTEAFF
>TRBD1|NA|TRBV2|TRBJ1-5
TGTGCCAGCAGTGCGGCAGGGGGCCCTTATAGCAATCAGCCCCAGCATTTT
CASSAAGGPYSNQPQHF
>TRBD1|NA|TRBV9|TRBJ1-2
TGTGCCAGCAGCACCGGGACAGGGAGGGGGTCGAACTATGGCTACACCTTC
CASSTGTGRGSNYGYTF
>NA|NA|TRBV9|TRBJ1-3
TGTGCCAGCAGCGTAAGGCAGGACGACACCATATATTTT
CASSVRQDDTIYF
>NA|NA|TRBV5-1|TRBJ1-1
TGCGCCAGCAGCAGGAGGCTCGGCGACACTGAAGCTTTCTTT
CASSRRLGDTEAFF
>TRBD1|NA|TRBV6-5|TRBJ2-7
TGTGCCAGCAGTTACGCCCCAGAGGGGGCAAACGAGCAGTACTTC
CASSYAPEGANEQYF
>TRBD1|NA|TRBV6-1|TRBJ2-2
TGTGCCAGCCGCCACCGGGACAGAAACGGGGAGCTGTTTTTT
CASRHRDRNGELFF